The rows below give T cell receptor beta chains drawn from one sample of a study of blood T cell repertoires in COVID-19. TCRdb's table, derived via immunoSEQ multiplex PCR, lists solely in-frame clones and lacks some. This table has about 160,000 clones, 65% to 85% appearing once. Specimen: PBMCs or T cells enriched from blood (not recorded which). These receptors all come from a woman aged 40 to 50 with acute COVID-19. CDR3s include the opening cysteine and the closing phenylalanine or tryptophan. D genes are given only for firm matches. The size field is filled for only some rows; it gives once, few, many or a size class.

cdr3_length,d_call,j_call,v_call,clone_size,cdr3_aa,cdr3_nt
15,TRBD1,TRBJ2-1,TRBV5-6,.,CASYGQGRDQGEQFF,TGTGCCAGCTACGGACAGGGAAGAGACCAGGGTGAGCAGTTCTTC
15,.,TRBJ2-7,TRBV4-2,.,CASSQGLAYSYEQYF,TGTGCCAGCAGCCAAGGGTTGGCTTATTCCTACGAGCAGTACTTC
17,TRBD2,TRBJ2-1,TRBV11-3,once,CASSPNPGTSGSNEQFF,TGTGCCAGCAGCCCTAATCCCGGGACTAGCGGGAGCAATGAGCAGTTCTTC
16,TRBD2,TRBJ2-3,TRBV7-2,.,CASSLGLAGLGDTQYF,TGTGCCAGCAGCTTAGGCCTAGCGGGACTTGGAGATACGCAGTATTTT
13,.,TRBJ1-1,TRBV12-5,.,CASGRTANTEAFF,TGTGCTAGTGGCCGGACAGCGAACACTGAAGCTTTCTTT
14,.,TRBJ2-3,TRBV11-3,.,CASSYGQSTDTQYF,TGTGCCAGCAGTTACGGACAGAGCACAGATACGCAGTATTTT
11,.,TRBJ1-1,TRBV6-5,.,CASSYQTEAFF,TGTGCCAGCAGTTATCAAACTGAAGCTTTCTTT
16,TRBD1,TRBJ1-2,TRBV11-2,.,CASSLVTGVVWYGYTF,TGTGCCAGCAGCTTAGTGACAGGGGTAGTGTGGTATGGCTACACCTTC
15,.,TRBJ1-2,TRBV4-1,.,CASSQGVSPGYGYTF,TGCGCCAGCAGCCAAGGAGTCAGTCCCGGGTATGGCTACACCTTC
13,.,TRBJ1-5,TRBV19,.,CASRGTRNQPQHF,TGTGCCAGTCGGGGTACTCGCAATCAGCCCCAGCATTTT
16,TRBD2,TRBJ2-1,TRBV7-9,.,CASSSSGTSGNNEQFF,TGTGCCAGCAGCTCCTCCGGGACTAGCGGAAACAATGAGCAGTTCTTC
14,.,TRBJ2-2,TRBV27,once,CASQGHQRTGELFF,TGTGCCTCCCAGGGACACCAGAGAACCGGGGAGCTGTTTTTT
14,TRBD1,TRBJ1-5,TRBV19,few,CASMPGDRYQPQHF,TGTGCCAGTATGCCGGGGGACAGGTATCAGCCCCAGCATTTT
21,TRBD2,TRBJ2-1,TRBV18,.,CASSPPRSQEATSGRYNEQFF,TGTGCCAGCTCACCCCCCCGTTCGCAGGAAGCGACTAGCGGGAGATACAATGAGCAGTTCTTC
16,.,TRBJ2-2,TRBV7-8,many,CASSSKGLFYTGELFF,TGTGCCAGCAGCTCAAAAGGACTATTCTATACCGGGGAGCTGTTTTTT
14,.,TRBJ2-1,TRBV5-6,.,CASSLVQGHNEQFF,TGTGCCAGCAGCTTGGTCCAGGGCCACAATGAGCAGTTCTTC
15,TRBD2,TRBJ2-3,TRBV5-1,.,CASSPGLAVTDTQYF,TGCGCCAGCAGCCCCGGACTAGCGGTCACAGATACGCAGTATTTT
16,TRBD2,TRBJ2-3,TRBV5-1,few,CASSRGGAASTDTQYF,TGCGCCAGCAGCCGCGGGGGGGCGGCTAGCACAGATACGCAGTATTTT